This entry lists 9 T cell receptor beta chains sequenced from one sample in a study of T cell responses to AZD1222 COVID-19 vaccine (dated by TCRdb to the early 2020s). The time point label corresponds to: about 28 days (+/-7) after the second vaccine dose. Library preparation was by the immunoSEQ multiplex PCR assay. Entries here come from immuneACCESS through TCRdb and include only in-frame sequences with V and J called. Some clones fail to appear in such tables; in the studies checked, an unresolved V gene covers under half of the shortfall, and the cause of the remainder is unknown. Counted in this sample were 150,000 to 250,000 clones; approximately 93% of them appeared once. Approximately 3.4% of the sample comes from the top ten. Source: peripheral blood, taken 28 days after the second AZD1222 dose. These receptors were taken from an adult who received the AZD1222 COVID-19 vaccine.

The J gene is TRBJ2-4, the V gene TRBV7-2; weak D call: TRBD1 (8 bases). Germline assignment: CDR1 SGHTA and CDR2 FQGNSA. CDR3 size: 15 residues. Trimming cost V 1 base and J 6 bases, with 13 bases left between them. CDR3 amino acids: CASSLEGGTGNIQYF. For the CDR3, the DNA is TGTGCCAGCAGCTTAGAGGGGGGGACAGGAAACATTCAGTACTTC. The complete variable domain, with remaining parts taken from reference TRBV7-2 and TRBJ2-4, reads GAGVSQSPSNKVTEKGKDVELRCDPISGHTALYWYRQSLGQGLEFLIYFQGNSAPDKSGLPSDRFSAERTGGSVSTLTIQRTQQEDSAVYLCASSLEGGTGNIQYFGAGTRLSVL.

The CDR3 here is CSVEEQTGGSGYTF. DNA for the CDR3: TGCAGCGTTGAAGAACAGACAGGCGGTTCTGGCTACACCTTC. This rearrangement joins TRBV29-1 to TRBJ1-2; D might be TRBD1 (6 bases). CDR3 length equals 14 residues. Germline V gene lookup returns CDR1 SQVTM and CDR2 ANQGSEA. The ends were cut back, 0 bases at V and 7 bases at J, with 15 bases in the middle.

The chain combines TRBV24-1 with TRBJ1-1; 9 bases match TRBD1. The junction had 5 bases not matched to a gene; V was cut back by 8 bases and J by 8 bases. Germline assignment: CDR1 KGHDR and CDR2 SFDVKD. CDR3 size: 12 residues. The CDR3 reads CATKTDRGEAFF. For the CDR3, the DNA is TGTGCCACCAAAACCGACAGGGGGGAAGCTTTCTTT.

The chain employs TRBV7-9 and TRBJ2-7, with 7 bases lining up with TRBD2. The junction had 12 bases not matched to a gene; V was cut back by 8 bases and J by 5 bases. The CDR3 is 14 amino acids. CDR1 is SEHNR and CDR2 is FQNEAQ in the germline V gene (reference sequence). CDR3 sequence (DNA): TGTGCCAGCGCTTGGCGGGAGTTTGCCAACGAGCAGTACTTC. Translated: CASAWREFANEQYF.

This rearrangement joins TRBV4-3 to TRBJ1-4; 9 nucleotides match TRBD1. CDR3 length: 15 amino acids. In germline, CDR1 is LGHNA, CDR2 YSLEER. With 8 bases clipped from V and 8 bases from J, the junction kept 12 bases outside the gene matches. The CDR3 nucleotides read TGCGCCAGCGGCGCCGGGACAGGGAACGGAGAAAAACTGTTTTTT. It specifies CASGAGTGNGEKLFF.

The DNA for the CDR3 is TGTGCCAGCAGTTTTCTAACCCGACGGGTCCAGCCCCAGCATTTT. Translating gives CASSFLTRRVQPQHF. This chain joins TRBV28 and TRBJ1-5; no firm D call. The CDR3 length is 15 residues. V dropped 3 bases and J dropped 7 bases, with 16 bases sitting between them. Germline CDR1 reads MDHEN; CDR2 reads SYDVKM. Looking up the rest from reference TRBV28 and TRBJ1-5 gives the full variable domain: DVKVTQSSRYLVKRTGEKVFLECVQDMDHENMFWYRQDPGLGLRLIYFSYDVKMKEKGDIPEGYSVSREKKERFSLILESASTNQTSMYLCASSFLTRRVQPQHFGDGTRLSIL.

The rearrangement joins TRBV2 to TRBJ1-2; D is uncertain. The V and J ends lost 3 bases and 2 bases respectively, with 7 bases between them. Germline CDR1 and CDR2: SNHLY and FYNNEI. This CDR3 is built from 13 residues. The CDR3 region is CASSEQQNYGYTF. The CDR3 DNA reads as TGTGCCAGCAGTGAGCAGCAGAACTATGGCTACACCTTC.

This chain joins TRBV27 and TRBJ2-3; 8 bases align to TRBD2. The CDR3 spans 14 residues. V lost 1 base, J lost 5 bases, and 2 bases stayed unmatched. Germline V gene data show CDR1 as MNHEY and CDR2 as SMNVEV (reference sequence). CDR3 protein: CASSLWLAGDTQYF. Here the CDR3 DNA reads TGTGCCAGCAGTTTATGGCTAGCGGGAGATACGCAGTATTTT.

The chain couples TRBV6-5 to TRBJ2-2, with D possibly TRBD2 on 6 matching bases. This CDR3 region has 14 residues. The germline V gene has CDR1 MNHEY and CDR2 SVGAGI. Trimming shortened V by 10 bases and J by 2 bases, and 14 bases separated the two germline ends. The CDR3 reads CATSLGGNTGELFF. For the CDR3, the DNA is TGTGCCACCTCCCTGGGGGGAAACACCGGGGAGCTGTTTTTT.